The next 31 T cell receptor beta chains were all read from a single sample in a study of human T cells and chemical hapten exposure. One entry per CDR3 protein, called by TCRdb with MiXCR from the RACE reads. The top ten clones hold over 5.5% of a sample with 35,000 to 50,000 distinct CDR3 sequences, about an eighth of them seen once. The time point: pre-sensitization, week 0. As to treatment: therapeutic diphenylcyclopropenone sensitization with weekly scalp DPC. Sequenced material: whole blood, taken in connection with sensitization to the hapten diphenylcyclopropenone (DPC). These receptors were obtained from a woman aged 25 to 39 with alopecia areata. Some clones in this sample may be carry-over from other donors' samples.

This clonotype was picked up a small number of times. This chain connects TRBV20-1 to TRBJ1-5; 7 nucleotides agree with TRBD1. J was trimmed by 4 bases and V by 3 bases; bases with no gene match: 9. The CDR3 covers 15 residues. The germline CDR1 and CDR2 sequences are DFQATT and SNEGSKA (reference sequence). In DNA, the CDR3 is TGCAGTGCTAGCCGGGTGGGACAGTTGAATCAGCCCCAGCATTTT. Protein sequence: CSASRVGQLNQPQHF.

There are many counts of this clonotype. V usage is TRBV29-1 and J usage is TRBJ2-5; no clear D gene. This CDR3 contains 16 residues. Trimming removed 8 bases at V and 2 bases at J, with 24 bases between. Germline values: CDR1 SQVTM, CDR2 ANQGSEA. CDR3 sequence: CSITPGARSRQETQYF. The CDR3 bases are TGCAGCATCACCCCTGGCGCAAGATCAAGACAAGAGACCCAGTACTTC.

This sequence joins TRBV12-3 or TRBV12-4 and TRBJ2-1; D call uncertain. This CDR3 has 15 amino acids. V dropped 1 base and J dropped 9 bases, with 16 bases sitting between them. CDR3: CASSLDPLVIGEQFF. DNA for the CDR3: TGTGCCAGCAGTTTAGACCCCCTTGTCATTGGTGAGCAGTTCTTC.

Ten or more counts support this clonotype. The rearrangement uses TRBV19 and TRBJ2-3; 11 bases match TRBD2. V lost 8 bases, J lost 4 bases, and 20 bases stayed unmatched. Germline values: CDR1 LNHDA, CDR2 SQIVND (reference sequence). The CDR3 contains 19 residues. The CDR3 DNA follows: TGTGCCAGTTCCTCTCCCGACCATAGCGGGAGGGGATGGCCAGATACGCAGTATTTT. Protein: CASSSPDHSGRGWPDTQYF.

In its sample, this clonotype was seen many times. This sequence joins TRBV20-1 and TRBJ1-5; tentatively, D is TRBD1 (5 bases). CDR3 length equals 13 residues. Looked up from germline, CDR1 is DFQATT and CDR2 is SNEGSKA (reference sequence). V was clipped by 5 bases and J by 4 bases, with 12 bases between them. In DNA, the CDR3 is TGCAGTGCTGGGGGGAACCCTAATCAGCCCCAGCATTTT. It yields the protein CSAGGNPNQPQHF.

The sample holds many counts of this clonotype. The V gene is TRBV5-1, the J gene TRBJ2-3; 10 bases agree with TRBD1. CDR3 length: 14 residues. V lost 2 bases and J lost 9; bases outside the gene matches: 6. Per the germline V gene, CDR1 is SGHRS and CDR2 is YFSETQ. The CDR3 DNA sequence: TGCGCCAGCAGCTTCGGGACAGGGGAGAGCACGCAGTATTTT. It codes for CASSFGTGESTQYF.

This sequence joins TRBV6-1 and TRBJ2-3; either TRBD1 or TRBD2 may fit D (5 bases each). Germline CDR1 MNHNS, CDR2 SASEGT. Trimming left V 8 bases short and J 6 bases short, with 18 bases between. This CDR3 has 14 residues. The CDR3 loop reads CASWGPSIGDTQYF. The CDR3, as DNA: TGTGCCAGCTGGGGACCCTCGATCGGGGATACGCAGTATTTT.

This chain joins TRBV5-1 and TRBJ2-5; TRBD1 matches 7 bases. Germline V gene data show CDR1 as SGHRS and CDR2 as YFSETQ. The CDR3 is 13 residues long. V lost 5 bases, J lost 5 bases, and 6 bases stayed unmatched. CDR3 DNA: TGCGCCAGCAGGACAGGGCCAGGGGAGACCCAGTACTTC. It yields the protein CASRTGPGETQYF.

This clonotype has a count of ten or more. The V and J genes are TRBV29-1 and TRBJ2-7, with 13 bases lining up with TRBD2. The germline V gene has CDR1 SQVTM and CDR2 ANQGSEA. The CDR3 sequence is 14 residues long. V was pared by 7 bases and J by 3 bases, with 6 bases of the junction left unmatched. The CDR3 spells CSAGGTSGIYEQYF. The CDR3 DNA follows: TGCAGCGCTGGGGGGACTAGCGGGATCTACGAGCAGTACTTC.

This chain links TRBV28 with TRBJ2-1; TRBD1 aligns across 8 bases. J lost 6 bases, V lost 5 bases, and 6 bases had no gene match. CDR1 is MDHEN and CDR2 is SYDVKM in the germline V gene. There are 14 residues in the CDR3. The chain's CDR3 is CASSPQDRGNEQFF. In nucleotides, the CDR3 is TGTGCCAGCAGTCCCCAAGACAGGGGCAATGAGCAGTTCTTC. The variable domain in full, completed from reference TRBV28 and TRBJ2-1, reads DVKVTQSSRYLVKRTGEKVFLECVQDMDHENMFWYRQDPGLGLRLIYFSYDVKMKEKGDIPEGYSVSREKKERFSLILESASTNQTSMYLCASSPQDRGNEQFFGPGTRLTVL.

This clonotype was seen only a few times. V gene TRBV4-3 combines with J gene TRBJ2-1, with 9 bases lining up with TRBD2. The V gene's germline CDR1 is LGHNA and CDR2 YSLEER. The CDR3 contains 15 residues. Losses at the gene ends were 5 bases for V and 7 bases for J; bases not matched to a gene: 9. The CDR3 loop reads CASSGGTSTSNEQFF. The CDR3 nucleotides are TGCGCCAGCAGCGGTGGGACTAGCACCTCGAATGAGCAGTTCTTC.

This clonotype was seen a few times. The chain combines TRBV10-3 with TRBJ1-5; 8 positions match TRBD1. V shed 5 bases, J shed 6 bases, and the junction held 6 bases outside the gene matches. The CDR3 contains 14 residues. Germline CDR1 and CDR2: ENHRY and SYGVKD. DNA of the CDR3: TGTGCCATCAGTACTACAGGGGGAACTCAGCCCCAGCATTTT. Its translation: CAISTTGGTQPQHF.

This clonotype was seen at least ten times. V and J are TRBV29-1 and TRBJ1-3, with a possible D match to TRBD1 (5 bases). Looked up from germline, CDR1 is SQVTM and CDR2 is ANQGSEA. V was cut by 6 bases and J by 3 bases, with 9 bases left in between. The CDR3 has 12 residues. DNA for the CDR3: TGCAGCGTCGAGGGACTTGGAAACACCATATATTTT. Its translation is CSVEGLGNTIYF. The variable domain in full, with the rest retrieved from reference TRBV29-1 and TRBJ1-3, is SAVISQKPSRDICQRGTSLTIQCQVDSQVTMMFWYRQQPGQSLTLIATANQGSEATYESGFVIDKFPISRPNLTFSTLTVSNMSPEDSSIYLCSVEGLGNTIYFGEGSWLTVV.

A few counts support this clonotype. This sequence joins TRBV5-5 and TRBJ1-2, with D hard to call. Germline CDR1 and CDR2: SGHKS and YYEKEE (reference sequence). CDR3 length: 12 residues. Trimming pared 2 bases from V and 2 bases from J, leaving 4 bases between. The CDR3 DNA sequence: TGTGCCAGCAGCTTTAGCAACTATGGCTACACCTTC. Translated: CASSFSNYGYTF.

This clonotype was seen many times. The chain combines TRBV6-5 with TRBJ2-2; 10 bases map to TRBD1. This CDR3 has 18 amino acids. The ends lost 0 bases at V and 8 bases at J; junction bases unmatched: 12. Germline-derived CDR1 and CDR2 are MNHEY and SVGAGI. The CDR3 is CASSYSLFRTGGAGELFF. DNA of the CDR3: TGTGCCAGCAGTTACTCGTTATTCCGGACAGGGGGAGCGGGGGAGCTGTTTTTT.

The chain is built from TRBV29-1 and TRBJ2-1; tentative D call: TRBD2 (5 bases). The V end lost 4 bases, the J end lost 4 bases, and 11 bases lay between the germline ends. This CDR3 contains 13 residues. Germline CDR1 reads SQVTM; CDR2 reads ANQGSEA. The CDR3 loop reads CSVAPSGYNEQFF. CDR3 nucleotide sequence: TGCAGCGTTGCCCCGAGCGGATACAATGAGCAGTTCTTC.

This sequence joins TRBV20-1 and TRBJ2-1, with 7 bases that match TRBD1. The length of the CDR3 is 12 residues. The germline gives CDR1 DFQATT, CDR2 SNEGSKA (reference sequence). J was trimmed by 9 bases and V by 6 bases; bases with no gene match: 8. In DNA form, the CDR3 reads TGCAGTGCCTTTAGCACAGGGGTTGAGCAGTTCTTC. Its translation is CSAFSTGVEQFF.

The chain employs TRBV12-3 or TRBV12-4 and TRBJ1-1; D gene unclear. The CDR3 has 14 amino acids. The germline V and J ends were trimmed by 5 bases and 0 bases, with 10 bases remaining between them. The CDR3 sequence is CASSDGKMNTEAFF. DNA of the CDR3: TGTGCCAGCAGTGACGGTAAAATGAACACTGAAGCTTTCTTT.

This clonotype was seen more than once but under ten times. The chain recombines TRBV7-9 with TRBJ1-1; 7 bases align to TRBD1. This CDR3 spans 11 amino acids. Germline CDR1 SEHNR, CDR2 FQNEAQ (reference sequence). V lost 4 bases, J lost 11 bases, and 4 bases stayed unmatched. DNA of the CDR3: TGTGCCAGCAGCTCGAAGGGGGCTGCTTTCTTT. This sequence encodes CASSSKGAAFF.

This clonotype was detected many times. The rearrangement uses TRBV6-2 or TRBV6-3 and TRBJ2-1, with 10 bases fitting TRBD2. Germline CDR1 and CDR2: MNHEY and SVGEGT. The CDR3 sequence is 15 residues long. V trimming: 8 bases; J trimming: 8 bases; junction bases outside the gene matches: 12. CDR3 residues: CASSAPGLALHEQFF. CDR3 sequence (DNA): TGTGCCAGCTCTGCGCCGGGACTAGCGTTACATGAGCAGTTCTTC.

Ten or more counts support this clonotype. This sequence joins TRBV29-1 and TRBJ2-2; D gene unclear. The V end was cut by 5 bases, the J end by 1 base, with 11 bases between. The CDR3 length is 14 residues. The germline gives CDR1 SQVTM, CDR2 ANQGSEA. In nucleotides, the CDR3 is TGCAGCGTTCCCGCTCGGCTGAACACCGGGGAGCTGTTTTTT. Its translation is CSVPARLNTGELFF.

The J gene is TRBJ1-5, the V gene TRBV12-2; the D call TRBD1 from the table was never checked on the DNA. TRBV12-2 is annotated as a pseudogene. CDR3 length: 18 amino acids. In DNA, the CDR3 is TGTGCAAGTCGCTCCTTTATTATCGGGCAGGGGGCCCACCAGCCCCAGCATTTT. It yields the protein CASRSFIIGQGAHQPQHF.

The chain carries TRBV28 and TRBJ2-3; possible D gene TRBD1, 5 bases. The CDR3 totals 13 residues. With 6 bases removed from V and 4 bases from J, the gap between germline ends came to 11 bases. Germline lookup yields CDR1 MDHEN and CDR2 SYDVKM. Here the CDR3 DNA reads TGTGCCAGCAGAGGGCAGGGCCCAGATACGCAGTATTTT. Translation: CASRGQGPDTQYF.

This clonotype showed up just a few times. The CDR3 sequence: CSVGTRHYGYTF. CDR3 sequence (DNA): TGCAGCGTTGGGACCCGCCACTATGGCTACACCTTC. The chain uses TRBV29-1 and TRBJ1-2, with D unclear. V lost 4 bases to trimming and J lost 3 bases, with 9 bases between them. Germline CDR1 is SQVTM and CDR2 is ANQGSEA. This CDR3 comprises 12 residues.

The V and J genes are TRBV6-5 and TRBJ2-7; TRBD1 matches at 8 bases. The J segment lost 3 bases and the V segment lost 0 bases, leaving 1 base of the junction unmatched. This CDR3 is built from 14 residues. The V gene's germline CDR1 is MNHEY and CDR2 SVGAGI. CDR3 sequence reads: CASSYSGTGYEQYF. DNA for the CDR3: TGTGCCAGCAGTTACTCTGGGACAGGCTACGAGCAGTACTTC.

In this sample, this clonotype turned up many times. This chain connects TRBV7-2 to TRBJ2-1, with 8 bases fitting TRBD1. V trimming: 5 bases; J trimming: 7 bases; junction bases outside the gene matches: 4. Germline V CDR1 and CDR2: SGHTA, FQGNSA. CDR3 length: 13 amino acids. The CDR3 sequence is CASSPDRVNEQFF. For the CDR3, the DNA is TGTGCCAGCAGCCCGGACAGGGTAAATGAGCAGTTCTTC.

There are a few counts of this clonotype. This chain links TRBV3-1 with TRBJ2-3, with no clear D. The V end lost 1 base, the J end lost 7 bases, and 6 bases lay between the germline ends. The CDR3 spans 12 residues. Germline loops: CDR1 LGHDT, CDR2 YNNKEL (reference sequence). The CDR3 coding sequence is TGTGCCAGCAGCCAAGGGGTTAATACGCAGTATTTT. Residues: CASSQGVNTQYF.

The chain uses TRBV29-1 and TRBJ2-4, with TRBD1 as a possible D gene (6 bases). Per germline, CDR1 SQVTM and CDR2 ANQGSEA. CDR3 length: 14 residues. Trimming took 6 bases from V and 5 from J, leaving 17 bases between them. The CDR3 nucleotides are TGCAGCGTCGTCAAGGCAGGGGTAGAAAACATTCAGTACTTC. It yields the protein CSVVKAGVENIQYF.

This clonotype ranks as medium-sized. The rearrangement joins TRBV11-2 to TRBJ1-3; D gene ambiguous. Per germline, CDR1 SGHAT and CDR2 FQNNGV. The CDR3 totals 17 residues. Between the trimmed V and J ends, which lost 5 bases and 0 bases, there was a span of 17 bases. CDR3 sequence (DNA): TGTGCCAGCAGCCATCCAAGGGCAGACCTCTCTGGAAACACCATATATTTT. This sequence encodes CASSHPRADLSGNTIYF.

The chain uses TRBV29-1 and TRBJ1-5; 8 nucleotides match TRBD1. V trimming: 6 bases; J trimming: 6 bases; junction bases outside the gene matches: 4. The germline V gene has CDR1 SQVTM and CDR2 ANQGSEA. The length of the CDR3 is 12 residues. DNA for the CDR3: TGCAGCGTCCTCGGACAGGGTCAGCCCCAGCATTTT. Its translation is CSVLGQGQPQHF.

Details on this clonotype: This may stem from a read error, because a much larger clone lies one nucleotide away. The CDR3 DNA reads as TGTGCCAGCAGCTCGAGCGGGGCCAATGGCTACACCTTC. As protein: CASSSSGANGYTF. The rearrangement joins TRBV7-9 to TRBJ1-2; a weak D match, TRBD1 (5 bases). V was pared by 4 bases and J by 6 bases, with 12 bases between. The CDR3 sequence is 13 residues long. Per the germline V gene, CDR1 is SEHNR and CDR2 is FQNEAQ (reference sequence).